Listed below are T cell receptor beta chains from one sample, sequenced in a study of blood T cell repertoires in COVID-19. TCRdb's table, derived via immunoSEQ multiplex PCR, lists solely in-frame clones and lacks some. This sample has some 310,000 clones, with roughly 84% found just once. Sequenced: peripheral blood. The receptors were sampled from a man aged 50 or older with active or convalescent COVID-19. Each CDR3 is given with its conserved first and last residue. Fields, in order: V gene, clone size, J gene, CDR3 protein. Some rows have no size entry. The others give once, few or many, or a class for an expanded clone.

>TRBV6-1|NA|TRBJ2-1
CASREPTGSSYNEQFF
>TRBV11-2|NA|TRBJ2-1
CASSPDRDNEQFF
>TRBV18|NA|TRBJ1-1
CASSPSRGVNTEAFF
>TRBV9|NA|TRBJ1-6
CASSPGPGGSPLHF
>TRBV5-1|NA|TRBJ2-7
CASSEGTPSYEQYF
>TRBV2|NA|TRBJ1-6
CASSVTGPSPLHF
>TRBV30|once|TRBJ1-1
CAWSQGSTEAFF
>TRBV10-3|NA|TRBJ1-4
CAIKGPGDEKLFF
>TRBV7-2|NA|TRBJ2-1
CASSFQQRKQFF
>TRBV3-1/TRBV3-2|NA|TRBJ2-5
CASSQVSGTGGGKTQYF
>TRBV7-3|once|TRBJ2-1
CASSLNAGSDEQFF
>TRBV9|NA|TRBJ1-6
CASSGGQGYYNSPLHF
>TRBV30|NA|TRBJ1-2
CAWSTGLTGGYTF
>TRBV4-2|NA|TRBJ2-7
CASSQDGQGVGGGRHEQYF
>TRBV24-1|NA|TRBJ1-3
CATSGGSGNTIYF
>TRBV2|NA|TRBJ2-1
CASSAYRGPYNEQFF
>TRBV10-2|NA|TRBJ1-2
CASQGRKSNYGYTF
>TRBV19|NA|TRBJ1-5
CATWDRGGNQPQHF
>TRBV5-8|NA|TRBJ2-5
CASSLSRGVETQYF
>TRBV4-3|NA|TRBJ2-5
CASSQPGTEQETQYF